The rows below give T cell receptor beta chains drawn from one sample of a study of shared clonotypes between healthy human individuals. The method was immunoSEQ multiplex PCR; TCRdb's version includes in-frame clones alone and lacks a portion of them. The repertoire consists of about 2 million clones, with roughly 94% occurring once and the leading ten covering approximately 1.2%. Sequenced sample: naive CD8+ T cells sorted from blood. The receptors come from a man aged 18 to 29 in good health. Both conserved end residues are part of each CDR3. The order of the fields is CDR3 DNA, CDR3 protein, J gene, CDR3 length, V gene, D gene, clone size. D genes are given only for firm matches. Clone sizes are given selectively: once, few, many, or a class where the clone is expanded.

cdr3_nt: TGCAGCGTTGAATTAGGGTACCACGAGCAGTACTTC; cdr3_aa: CSVELGYHEQYF; j_call: TRBJ2-7; cdr3_length: 12; v_call: TRBV29-1; d_call: NA; clone_size: NA
cdr3_nt: TGTGCCAGCAGCTTGGATGGAGATCTCCTCACCTTC; cdr3_aa: CASSLDGDLLTF; j_call: TRBJ1-2; cdr3_length: 12; v_call: TRBV5-4; d_call: NA; clone_size: NA
cdr3_nt: TGTGCCAGCAGGCGCATGACAGGGGCAGAGTATGGCTACACCTTC; cdr3_aa: CASRRMTGAEYGYTF; j_call: TRBJ1-2; cdr3_length: 15; v_call: TRBV6-6; d_call: TRBD1; clone_size: NA
cdr3_nt: TGTGCCATCAGTGCCGTCGTATATGGGCAAACCTCACCTTCAGATACGCAGTATTTT; cdr3_aa: CAISAVVYGQTSPSDTQYF; j_call: TRBJ2-3; cdr3_length: 19; v_call: TRBV10-3; d_call: NA; clone_size: NA
cdr3_nt: TGTGCCAGCAGCTTATTGGACTCCTCCTACGAGCAGTACTTC; cdr3_aa: CASSLLDSSYEQYF; j_call: TRBJ2-7; cdr3_length: 14; v_call: TRBV11-2; d_call: NA; clone_size: NA
cdr3_nt: TGTGCCAGCAGCCCCTCTGGGGGTATCTACGAGCAGTACTTC; cdr3_aa: CASSPSGGIYEQYF; j_call: TRBJ2-7; cdr3_length: 14; v_call: TRBV13; d_call: NA; clone_size: NA
cdr3_nt: TGTGCCAGCAGCCAAGGTGAGCCAGATACGCAGTATTTT; cdr3_aa: CASSQGEPDTQYF; j_call: TRBJ2-3; cdr3_length: 13; v_call: TRBV4-2; d_call: NA; clone_size: NA
cdr3_nt: TGTGCCAGCAGCTTGGGTGTCGGTTACCAAGAGACCCAGTACTTC; cdr3_aa: CASSLGVGYQETQYF; j_call: TRBJ2-5; cdr3_length: 15; v_call: TRBV7-9; d_call: NA; clone_size: NA
cdr3_nt: TGTGCCAGCCTTACCGGGACAGTGGGTGGGGAGACCCAGTACTTC; cdr3_aa: CASLTGTVGGETQYF; j_call: TRBJ2-5; cdr3_length: 15; v_call: TRBV2; d_call: TRBD1; clone_size: NA
cdr3_nt: TGTGCCAGCAGCAGCCGGGACTCGGCTTCTTATACGCAGTATTTT; cdr3_aa: CASSSRDSASYTQYF; j_call: TRBJ2-3; cdr3_length: 15; v_call: TRBV7-9; d_call: NA; clone_size: NA
cdr3_nt: TGCGCCAGCAGCCAAGCGCTAGCGGGAAGCTCCTACGAGCAGTACTTC; cdr3_aa: CASSQALAGSSYEQYF; j_call: TRBJ2-7; cdr3_length: 16; v_call: TRBV4-3; d_call: TRBD2; clone_size: NA
cdr3_nt: TGTGCCAGCAGCCAAGGACGTTTTGAGCAGTTCTTC; cdr3_aa: CASSQGRFEQFF; j_call: TRBJ2-1; cdr3_length: 12; v_call: TRBV7-9; d_call: NA; clone_size: NA
cdr3_nt: TGTGCCAGCAGCTGGGACAGGGCCTCCACTGAAGCTTTCTTT; cdr3_aa: CASSWDRASTEAFF; j_call: TRBJ1-1; cdr3_length: 14; v_call: TRBV7-8; d_call: TRBD1; clone_size: NA
cdr3_nt: TGTGCCAGCAGCCCAAGCCAGGGATTGAACACTGAAGCTTTCTTT; cdr3_aa: CASSPSQGLNTEAFF; j_call: TRBJ1-1; cdr3_length: 15; v_call: TRBV11-2; d_call: NA; clone_size: once
cdr3_nt: TGTGCCAGCAGCCCGGACAGGGACTACGAGCAGTACTTC; cdr3_aa: CASSPDRDYEQYF; j_call: TRBJ2-7; cdr3_length: 13; v_call: TRBV13; d_call: TRBD1; clone_size: NA
cdr3_nt: TGTGCCAGCAGCTTTCAGGGGGGCTATGGCTACACCTTC; cdr3_aa: CASSFQGGYGYTF; j_call: TRBJ1-2; cdr3_length: 13; v_call: TRBV5-6; d_call: TRBD1; clone_size: NA
cdr3_nt: TGTGCCAGCAGCTTAGTCAACAGACCGTCAGATACGCAGTATTTT; cdr3_aa: CASSLVNRPSDTQYF; j_call: TRBJ2-3; cdr3_length: 15; v_call: TRBV11-2; d_call: NA; clone_size: NA
cdr3_nt: TGTGCCAGCAGTTACTCAGGGGCTAGTAATAGCGAGACGCAGTATTTT; cdr3_aa: CASSYSGASNSETQYF; j_call: TRBJ2-3; cdr3_length: 16; v_call: TRBV6-5; d_call: NA; clone_size: NA
cdr3_nt: TGTGCCAGCAGCTTACCCCGGGGCGGGGGAGCCTACGAGCAGTACTTC; cdr3_aa: CASSLPRGGGAYEQYF; j_call: TRBJ2-7; cdr3_length: 16; v_call: TRBV7-9; d_call: TRBD2; clone_size: NA
cdr3_nt: TGTGCCAGCAGTTACCGGACAGGGTATGGCTACACCTTC; cdr3_aa: CASSYRTGYGYTF; j_call: TRBJ1-2; cdr3_length: 13; v_call: TRBV27; d_call: TRBD1; clone_size: NA
cdr3_nt: TGTGCCAGCAGCTATAATAATGTGGCCAACGGCTACACCTTC; cdr3_aa: CASSYNNVANGYTF; j_call: TRBJ1-2; cdr3_length: 14; v_call: TRBV9; d_call: NA; clone_size: NA